The 2 T cell receptor beta chains below come from one sample, sequenced in a study of identical twins. MiXCR, run by TCRdb on the 5' RACE reads, gives a single entry per CDR3 protein. Here the sample spans around 220,000 distinct CDR3 sequences, roughly 13% being singletons. The sequencing input was memory (CD45RO+) T cells sorted from blood. The receptors originated from a woman aged 18 to 35 in good health.

This clonotype was recorded many times. This chain joins TRBV12-3 or TRBV12-4 and TRBJ2-1, with D possibly being TRBD2 (5 bases). Deletions cut 8 bases from V and 4 bases from J, with 12 bases between. This CDR3 contains 13 residues. CDR3 DNA sequence: TGTGCCAGCGAATTGGGGAGATACAATGAGCAGTTCTTC. As protein: CASELGRYNEQFF.

The chain joins TRBV2 to TRBJ2-2, with D possibly being TRBD2 (6 bases). The germline V gene encodes CDR1 SNHLY and CDR2 FYNNEI. V was cut by 4 bases and J by 5 bases, with 17 bases left in between. This CDR3 is 16 amino acids long. CDR3 in amino acids: CASSGRGAGSTGELFF. CDR3 DNA sequence: TGTGCCAGCAGTGGGCGAGGGGCGGGAAGTACCGGGGAGCTGTTTTTT.